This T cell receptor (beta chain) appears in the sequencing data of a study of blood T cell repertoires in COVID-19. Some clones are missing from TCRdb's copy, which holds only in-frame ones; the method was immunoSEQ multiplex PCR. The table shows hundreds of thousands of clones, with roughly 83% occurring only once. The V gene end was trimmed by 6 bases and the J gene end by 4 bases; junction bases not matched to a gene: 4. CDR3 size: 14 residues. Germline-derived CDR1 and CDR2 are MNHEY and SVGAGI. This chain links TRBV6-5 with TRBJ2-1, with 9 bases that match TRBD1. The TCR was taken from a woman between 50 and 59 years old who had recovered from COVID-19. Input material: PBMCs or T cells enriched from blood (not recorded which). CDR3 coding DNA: TGTGCCAGCAGAACGGACAGGGGATACAATGAGCAGTTCTTC. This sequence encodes CASRTDRGYNEQFF.